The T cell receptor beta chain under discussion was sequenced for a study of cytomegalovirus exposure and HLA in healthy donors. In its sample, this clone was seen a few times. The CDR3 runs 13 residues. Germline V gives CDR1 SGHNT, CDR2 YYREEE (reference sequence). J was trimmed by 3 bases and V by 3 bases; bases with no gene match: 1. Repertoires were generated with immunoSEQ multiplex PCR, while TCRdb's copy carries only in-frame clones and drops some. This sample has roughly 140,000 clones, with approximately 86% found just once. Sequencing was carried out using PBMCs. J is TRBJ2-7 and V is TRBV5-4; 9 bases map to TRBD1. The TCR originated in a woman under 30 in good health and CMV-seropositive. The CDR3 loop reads CASSWGQGYEQYF. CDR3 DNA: TGTGCCAGCAGCTGGGGACAGGGCTACGAGCAGTACTTC.